This TCR beta chain is from a study of monozygotic twins with inflammatory bowel disease. TCRdb reworked the 5' RACE reads into one entry per CDR3 protein, no DNA. In all, the sample yields 300,000 to 400,000 distinct CDR3 sequences. The TCR originated in a human donor with ulcerative colitis or Crohn's disease, or a healthy co-twin of an affected twin (not recorded which). The sample was blood.

CDR3 protein: CASSRRGGDTEAFF. The chain recombines TRBV19 with TRBJ1-1. The CDR3 spans 14 residues. Germline V gives CDR1 LNHDA, CDR2 SQIVND (reference sequence). The variable domain in full, completed from reference TRBV19 and TRBJ1-1, reads DGGITQSPKYLFRKEGQNVTLSCEQNLNHDAMYWYRQDPGQGLRLIYYSQIVNDFQKGDIAEGYSVSREKKESFPLTVTSAQKNPTAFYLCASSRRGGDTEAFFGQGTRLTVV.